Sequencing of this T cell receptor (beta chain) was carried out in a study of OX40 agonist ivuxolimab in advanced cancers. Study details: With a range of roughly 23 to 79, age averaged roughly 60 years, and 75% to 90% were male. Study observations and caveats: Compared with CD4+, CD8+ T cells on average had more expanded clones.

In germline, CDR1 is MNHNS, CDR2 SASEGT. V shed 4 bases and J 0 bases; nucleotides not matched to a gene: 5. The CDR3 runs 15 residues. As regards this clone: Its specificity is not known.

Some clones are missing from TCRdb's copy, which holds only in-frame ones; the method was immunoSEQ multiplex PCR. The sample gives about 73,000 clones, just over 85% of which show up once; 2.5% to 3% is in the top ten. The chain recombines TRBV6-1 with TRBJ1-1; 7 nucleotides align to TRBD1. The specimen comprised CD4+ or CD8+ T cells sorted from blood, sampled in a trial of the OX40 agonist ivuxolimab. This clonotype originated in an adult with an advanced solid tumor such as melanoma, head and neck, liver or kidney cancer. CDR3 coding DNA: TGTGCCAGCAGTGCTGGGACAGCCATGAACACTGAAGCTTTCTTT. Its translation is CASSAGTAMNTEAFF.